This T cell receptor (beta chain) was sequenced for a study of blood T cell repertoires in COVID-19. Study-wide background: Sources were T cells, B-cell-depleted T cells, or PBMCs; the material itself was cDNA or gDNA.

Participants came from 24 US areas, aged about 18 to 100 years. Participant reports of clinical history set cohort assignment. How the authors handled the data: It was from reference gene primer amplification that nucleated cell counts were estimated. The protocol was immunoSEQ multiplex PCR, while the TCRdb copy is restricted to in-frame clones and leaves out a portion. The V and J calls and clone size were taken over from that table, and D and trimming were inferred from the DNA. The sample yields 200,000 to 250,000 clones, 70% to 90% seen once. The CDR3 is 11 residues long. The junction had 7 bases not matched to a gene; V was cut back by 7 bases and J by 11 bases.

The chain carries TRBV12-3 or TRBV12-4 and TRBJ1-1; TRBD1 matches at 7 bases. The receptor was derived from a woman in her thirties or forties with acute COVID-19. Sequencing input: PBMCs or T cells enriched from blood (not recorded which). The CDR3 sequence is CASNPTGPAFF. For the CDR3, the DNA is TGTGCCAGCAATCCGACAGGGCCGGCTTTCTTT.